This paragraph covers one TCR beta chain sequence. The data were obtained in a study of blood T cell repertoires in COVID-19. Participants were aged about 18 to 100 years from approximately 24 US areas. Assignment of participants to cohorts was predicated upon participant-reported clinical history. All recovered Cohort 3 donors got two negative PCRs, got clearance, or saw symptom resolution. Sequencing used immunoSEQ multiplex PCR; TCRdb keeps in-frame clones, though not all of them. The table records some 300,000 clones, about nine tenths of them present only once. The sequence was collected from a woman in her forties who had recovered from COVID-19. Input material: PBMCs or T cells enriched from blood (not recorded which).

The CDR3: CASSLGPQAPQETQYF. CDR3 sequence (DNA): TGTGCCAGCAGCTTGGGTCCACAGGCCCCCCAAGAGACCCAGTACTTC. The gene calls are TRBV5-6 and TRBJ2-5, with a weak D call TRBD1 (5 bases). CDR1 is SGHDT, CDR2 YYEEEE, per germline. Trimming shortened V by 0 bases and J by 1 base, and 13 bases separated the two germline ends. The CDR3 totals 16 residues. The complete variable domain, with remaining parts taken from reference TRBV5-6 and TRBJ2-5, reads DAGVTQSPTHLIKTRGQQVTLRCSPKSGHDTVSWYQQALGQGPQFIFQYYEEEERQRGNFPDRFSGHQFPNYSSELNVNALLLGDSALYLCASSLGPQAPQETQYFGPGTRLLVL.